The source of this T cell receptor (beta chain) is a study of T-cell reconstitution after alpha-beta-depleted transplantation in children. Unique molecular identifiers tagged the TCRbeta library. TCRdb independently ran MiXCR on the PCR reads; one entry per CDR3 protein. The table records about 830,000 distinct CDR3 sequences, roughly 15% of them present only once. This clonotype was observed many times. The target antigen is unknown. There are 12 residues in the CDR3. General study points: Some patients showed high day-60 TCRbeta diversity, which derived from surviving recipient T cells and thymic progenitors. Expanded clones from the graft, numbering several hundred, reportedly supplied alpha-beta T cells about two months after transplant. A year post-transplant, T-cell counts and diversity derived mostly from newly produced T cells.

The V gene is TRBV21-1, the J gene TRBJ2-2; the table's D call of TRBD2 was not tested on the DNA. TRBV21-1 is marked as a pseudogene. Here the sequenced sample was PBMCs, mostly from graft donor cells, taken 360 days after TCRalphabeta/CD19-depleted stem cell transplant. The TCR originated in a male patient younger than 18 who had a stem cell transplant for acute lymphoblastic leukemia, so the T cells may come from the graft donor. CDR3 loop: CASSKRDGELFF. In nucleotides, the CDR3 is TGTGCCAGCAGCAAGAGGGACGGGGAGCTGTTTTTT.